Each of the 28 T cell receptor beta chains below was sequenced from the same sample in a study of T cell changes during pregnancy in multiple sclerosis (dated by TCRdb to about 2019). Libraries came from the immunoSEQ multiplex PCR assay. TCRdb provides this immuneACCESS table in a form limited to in-frame rearrangements. Some clones are lacking; in checked studies, under half of them reflect an unresolved V gene, and why the rest are absent is not known. In all, the sample holds about 53,000 clones, and roughly nine tenths of those were seen once. The leading ten clones occupy approximately 2.8% of the sample. The source was CD8+ T cells from peripheral blood mononuclear cells, collected before pregnancy. The origin of the receptors is a female donor with multiple sclerosis, enrolled in a pregnancy study.

The chain combines TRBV2 with TRBJ2-1, with D perhaps matching TRBD2 (5 bases). Looked up from germline, CDR1 is SNHLY and CDR2 is FYNNEI. There are 17 residues in the CDR3. V lost 4 bases to trimming and J lost 1 base, with 17 bases between them. The chain's CDR3 is CASSGEMWTRSYNEQFF. DNA of the CDR3: TGTGCCAGCAGTGGGGAAATGTGGACTCGATCCTACAATGAGCAGTTCTTC.

The chain uses TRBV4-3 and TRBJ1-1, with D unresolved. The CDR3 runs to 14 residues. Germline CDR1 LGHNA, CDR2 YSLEER. V was trimmed by 4 bases and J by 6 bases, leaving 15 bases between them. The CDR3 region is CASSPGVAGAEAFF. The CDR3 DNA sequence: TGCGCCAGCAGCCCCGGAGTCGCTGGAGCTGAAGCTTTCTTT.

This clone occurred many times. The chain recombines TRBV21-1 with TRBJ1-2; the table names TRBD1, a call not compared with the DNA. TRBV21-1 is deemed a pseudogene. This CDR3 spans 23 amino acids. CDR3 region: CASSKGGGGQVQMGKKSNYGYTF. The CDR3, as DNA: TGTGCCAGCAGCAAAGGAGGCGGTGGACAAGTACAAATGGGGAAAAAATCTAACTATGGCTACACCTTC.

DNA for the CDR3: TGTGCCAGCAGTTTTACTAGCGAAGGACCGTCTTCACCAGATACGCAGTATTTT. Its translation: CASSFTSEGPSSPDTQYF. V gene TRBV7-9 combines with J gene TRBJ2-3, with 7 bases identical to TRBD2. The CDR3 length is 18 residues. The J segment lost 4 bases and the V segment lost 6 bases, leaving 19 bases of the junction unmatched. Germline-derived CDR1 and CDR2 are SEHNR and FQNEAQ (reference sequence).

The chain carries TRBV11-3 and TRBJ2-3, with a tentative D call TRBD2 (6 bases). The germline gives CDR1 SGHNT, CDR2 YENEEA. The CDR3 is 15 amino acids. V lost 3 bases and J lost 0, with 10 bases in between. The CDR3 DNA sequence: TGTGCCAGCAGCTTTGGGACTTCTAGCACAGATACGCAGTATTTT. It codes for CASSFGTSSTDTQYF.

The J gene is TRBJ2-7, the V gene TRBV7-9, with D possibly matching TRBD1 (5 bases). CDR1 is SEHNR, CDR2 FQNEAQ, per germline (reference sequence). This CDR3 has 13 residues. V lost 2 bases to trimming and J lost 3 bases, with 8 bases between them. The CDR3 DNA reads as TGTGCCAGCAGCTTATTAGGGGACTACGAGCAGTACTTC. Translated, it gives CASSLLGDYEQYF. The variable domain in full, completed from reference TRBV7-9 and TRBJ2-7, reads DTGVSQNPRHKITKRGQNVTFRCDPISEHNRLYWYRQTLGQGPEFLTYFQNEAQLEKSRLLSDRFSAERPKGSFSTLEIQRTEQGDSAMYLCASSLLGDYEQYFGPGTRLTVT.

The V call is TRBV19, the J call TRBJ2-7, with 8 bases matching TRBD1. The J segment lost 4 bases and the V segment lost 3 bases, leaving 20 bases of the junction unmatched. This CDR3 is 19 amino acids long. Germline CDR1 reads LNHDA; CDR2 reads SQIVND (reference sequence). The CDR3, as DNA: TGTGCCAGTAGTATGCCCCCCTGGCCCAGGGGGCGATCCTGGTACGAGCAGTACTTC. Translating gives CASSMPPWPRGRSWYEQYF.

V gene TRBV5-6 combines with J gene TRBJ1-4; 7 bases fit TRBD1. Germline lookup yields CDR1 SGHDT and CDR2 YYEEEE. The CDR3 is 14 residues long. The V gene end was trimmed by 2 bases and the J gene end by 5 bases; junction bases not matched to a gene: 3. The CDR3 DNA is TGTGCCAGCAGCTTACAGGGGATCAATGAAAAACTGTTTTTT. This gives the protein CASSLQGINEKLFF.

The V gene is TRBV19, the J gene TRBJ2-1; 7 bases are shared with TRBD2. Losses at the gene ends were 6 bases for V and 9 bases for J; bases not matched to a gene: 11. The CDR3 has 14 amino acids. CDR1 LNHDA and CDR2 SQIVND come from the germline V gene (reference sequence). Here the CDR3 reads CASSIRGEWVEQFF. DNA of the CDR3: TGTGCCAGTAGCATCCGGGGGGAGTGGGTTGAGCAGTTCTTC.

This clone was recorded only once. This chain joins TRBV9 and TRBJ2-1; 11 nucleotides agree with TRBD2. Germline-derived CDR1 and CDR2 are SGDLS and YYNGEE. The V and J ends lost 7 bases and 5 bases, in that order; junction bases with no gene match: 2. CDR3 length: 13 amino acids. DNA for the CDR3: TGTGCCAGCTCTAGCGGGGGGCACAATGAGCAGTTCTTC. Its translation: CASSSGGHNEQFF.

This chain connects TRBV5-6 to TRBJ2-7; D may be TRBD2 (5 bases). The CDR3 sequence is 13 residues long. Trimming cost V 2 bases and J 7 bases, with 13 bases left between them. Germline loops: CDR1 SGHDT, CDR2 YYEEEE. CDR3 amino acids: CASSFEGFREQYF. CDR3 DNA sequence: TGTGCCAGCAGCTTTGAGGGCTTTCGGGAGCAGTACTTC.

The chain recombines TRBV9 with TRBJ1-2; possible D gene TRBD1, 5 bases. The CDR3 consists of 12 residues. The V and J ends lost 6 bases and 8 bases respectively, with 14 bases between them. Per the germline V gene, CDR1 is SGDLS and CDR2 is YYNGEE. CDR3 sequence reads: CASNSFGGGYTF. In DNA form, the CDR3 reads TGTGCCAGCAACTCGTTCGGGGGAGGCTACACCTTC.

This clone occurred a few times. The chain carries TRBV5-6 and TRBJ1-1; D might be TRBD1 (5 bases). V lost 0 bases, J lost 12 bases, and 12 bases lay in between. Germline-derived CDR1 and CDR2 are SGHDT and YYEEEE. CDR3 length: 12 residues. The CDR3 is CASSLGRASTFF. In DNA, the CDR3 is TGTGCCAGCAGCTTGGGCAGGGCCTCAACTTTCTTT.

The V gene is TRBV4-1, the J gene TRBJ2-3; 8 nucleotides agree with TRBD1. The germline V gene encodes CDR1 MGHRA and CDR2 YSYEKL. Germline trimming cut 4 bases from V and 6 bases from J; bases unmatched to any gene: 9. This CDR3 has 15 residues. The DNA of the CDR3 is TGCGCCAGCAGCCTAACGAACCAGGGGGCGGATACGCAGTATTTT. It yields the protein CASSLTNQGADTQYF.

The V gene is TRBV6-1, the J gene TRBJ1-4, with a weak D call TRBD1 (6 bases). Germline CDR1 reads MNHNS; CDR2 reads SASEGT. The CDR3 length is 14 residues. The V end was cut by 5 bases, the J end by 7 bases, with 14 bases between. DNA for the CDR3: TGTGCCAGCAGTCCTCTGACAGGAAGTGAAAAACTGTTTTTT. Amino acids: CASSPLTGSEKLFF.

This clone appeared a single time. The genes are TRBV7-8 and TRBJ1-1; possibly TRBD1 for D (6 bases). V was cut by 7 bases and J by 4 bases, with 13 bases left in between. The germline gives CDR1 SGHVS, CDR2 FQNEAQ. This CDR3 comprises 13 residues. The CDR3 DNA sequence: TGTGCCAGCACCGGGACACCCGTCACTGAAGCTTTCTTT. Translating it yields CASTGTPVTEAFF.

On this clone: An end of the junction differs from the germline gene, which may be a read error. V usage is TRBV5-8 and J usage is TRBJ2-5; 9 bases fit TRBD2. Looked up from germline, CDR1 is SGHTS and CDR2 is YDEGEE. The CDR3 spans 14 residues. CDR3 DNA sequence: TGTGCCAGCAACTTGGCGGGGGGGCCGGAGACCCAGTACTTC. This sequence encodes CASNLAGGPETQYF.

Turning to this clone: The same CDR3 can be traced to other DNA sequences in this sample. This chain links TRBV4-1 with TRBJ1-1; D gene unclear. V lost 1 base and J 7 bases, leaving 10 bases between the germline ends. The CDR3 sequence is 13 residues long. Per germline, CDR1 MGHRA and CDR2 YSYEKL. CDR3 sequence: CASSQGSWSEAFF. In DNA form, the CDR3 reads TGCGCCAGCAGCCAAGGATCGTGGAGTGAAGCTTTCTTT.

The chain has TRBV5-6 and TRBJ1-6; TRBD1 agrees at 7 bases. The CDR3 totals 18 residues. CDR1 is SGHDT, CDR2 YYEEEE, per germline. J was trimmed by 4 bases and V by 2 bases; bases with no gene match: 12. Here the CDR3 reads CASSLNTGVGGYNSPLHF. CDR3 in DNA: TGTGCCAGCAGCTTAAATACAGGGGTTGGAGGTTATAATTCACCCCTCCACTTT.

The rearrangement uses TRBV29-1 and TRBJ1-2; no reliable D call. V gave up 2 bases and J gave up 2 bases, with 9 bases separating them. The germline V gene has CDR1 SQVTM and CDR2 ANQGSEA. The CDR3 consists of 13 residues. The CDR3 region has the DNA TGCAGCGTTGAATCCGGGGTAAACTATGGCTACACCTTC. Protein sequence: CSVESGVNYGYTF.

This chain connects TRBV7-8 to TRBJ2-5, with TRBD2 matching 10 bases. The V segment lost 4 bases and the J segment 5 bases; nucleotides outside the gene matches: 7. The CDR3 runs to 15 residues. CDR1 SGHVS and CDR2 FQNEAQ come from the germline V gene. The CDR3 coding sequence is TGTGCCAGCAGCTGGAGCGGGGGGGCCGTCGAGACCCAGTACTTC. It specifies CASSWSGGAVETQYF.

This sequence joins TRBV9 and TRBJ1-5, with D possibly matching TRBD1 (6 bases). The germline V gene encodes CDR1 SGDLS and CDR2 YYNGEE. V lost 3 bases and J 4 bases, leaving 14 bases between the germline ends. The CDR3 loop spans 15 amino acids. The DNA for the CDR3 is TGTGCCAGCAGCGAGGGTGGGGACATTAATCAGCCCCAGCATTTT. Amino acids: CASSEGGDINQPQHF.

This chain joins TRBV7-2 and TRBJ2-1, with 11 bases that match TRBD2. The germline CDR1 and CDR2 sequences are SGHTA and FQGNSA. V trimming: 3 bases; J trimming: 8 bases; junction bases outside the gene matches: 6. The CDR3 length is 15 residues. The CDR3 is CASSLTGLAAYEQFF. The CDR3, as DNA: TGTGCCAGCAGCTTGACGGGACTAGCGGCATATGAGCAGTTCTTC.

V and J are TRBV7-2 and TRBJ2-7; TRBD2 aligns across 13 bases. The CDR3 contains 15 residues. Trimming cost V 4 bases and J 4 bases; bases outside gene matches: 4. The germline gives CDR1 SGHTA, CDR2 FQGNSA. CDR3 loop: CASSSTSGGAYEQYF. The CDR3, as DNA: TGTGCCAGCAGCTCCACTAGCGGGGGGGCTTACGAGCAGTACTTC.

This clone was seen ten or more times. The V gene is TRBV6-5, the J gene TRBJ2-3; 7 bases are shared with TRBD2. Germline V CDR1 and CDR2: MNHEY, SVGAGI. J lost 1 base, V lost 4 bases, and 8 bases had no gene match. CDR3 size: 16 residues. CDR3 amino acids: CASSSDGLVGTDTQYF. The CDR3 nucleotides read TGTGCCAGCAGTTCCGATGGACTAGTCGGCACAGATACGCAGTATTTT.

The rearrangement uses TRBV7-6 and TRBJ2-1, with 9 bases fitting TRBD2. Trimming took 4 bases from V and 7 from J; bases not matched to a gene: 14. CDR3 length: 17 residues. CDR1 is SGHVS, CDR2 FNYEAQ, per germline. The CDR3 sequence is CASSSTWRRGGQNEQFF. CDR3 sequence (DNA): TGTGCCAGCAGCTCTACCTGGCGGCGGGGGGGCCAGAATGAGCAGTTCTTC.

V gene TRBV5-5 combines with J gene TRBJ1-1, with D unresolved. The CDR3 is 13 residues long. V was trimmed by 0 bases and J by 5 bases, leaving 8 bases between them. The germline gives CDR1 SGHKS, CDR2 YYEKEE (reference sequence). The CDR3 protein is CASSLGRGTEAFF. The CDR3 nucleotides read TGTGCCAGCAGCTTGGGGCGCGGAACTGAAGCTTTCTTT.

The chain has TRBV6-5 and TRBJ1-2; possibly TRBD1 for D (5 bases). This CDR3 has 13 amino acids. V was pared by 4 bases and J by 2 bases, with 8 bases between. Per germline, CDR1 MNHEY and CDR2 SVGAGI. CDR3 DNA sequence: TGTGCCAGCAGTTTGACAGAGAACTATGGCTACACCTTC. Translated, it gives CASSLTENYGYTF.